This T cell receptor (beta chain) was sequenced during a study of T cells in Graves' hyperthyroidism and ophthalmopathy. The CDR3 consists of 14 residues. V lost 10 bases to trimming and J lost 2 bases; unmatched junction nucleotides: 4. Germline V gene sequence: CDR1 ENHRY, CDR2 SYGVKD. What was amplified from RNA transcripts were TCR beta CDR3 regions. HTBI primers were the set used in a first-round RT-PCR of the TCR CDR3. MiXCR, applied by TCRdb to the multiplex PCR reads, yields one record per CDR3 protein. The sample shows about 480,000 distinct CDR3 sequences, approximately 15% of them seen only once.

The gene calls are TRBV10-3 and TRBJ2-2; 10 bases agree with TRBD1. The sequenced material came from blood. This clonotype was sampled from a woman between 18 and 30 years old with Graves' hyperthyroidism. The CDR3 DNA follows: TGTGCCAGCGGGACAGGGGACAACACCGGGGAGCTGTTTTTT. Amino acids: CASGTGDNTGELFF.